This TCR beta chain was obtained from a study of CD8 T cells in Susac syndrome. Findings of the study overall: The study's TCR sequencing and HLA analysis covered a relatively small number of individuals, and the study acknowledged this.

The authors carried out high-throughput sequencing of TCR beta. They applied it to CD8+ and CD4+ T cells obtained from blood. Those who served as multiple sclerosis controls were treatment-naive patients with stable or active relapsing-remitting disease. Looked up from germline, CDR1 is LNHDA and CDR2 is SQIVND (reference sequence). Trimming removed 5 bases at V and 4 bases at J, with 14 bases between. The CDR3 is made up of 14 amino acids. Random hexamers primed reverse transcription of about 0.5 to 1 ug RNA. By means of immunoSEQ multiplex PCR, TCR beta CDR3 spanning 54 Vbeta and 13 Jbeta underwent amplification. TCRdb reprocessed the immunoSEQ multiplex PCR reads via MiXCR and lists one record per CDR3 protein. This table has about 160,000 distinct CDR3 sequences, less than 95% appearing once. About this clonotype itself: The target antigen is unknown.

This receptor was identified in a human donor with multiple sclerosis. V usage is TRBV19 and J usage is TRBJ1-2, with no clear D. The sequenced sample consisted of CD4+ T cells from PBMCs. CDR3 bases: TGTGCCAGTAGTGGTTCTTGGGAAAGCTATGGCTACACCTTC. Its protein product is CASSGSWESYGYTF.